A single sample is the source of the 29 T cell receptor beta chains below, sequenced in a study of CD8+ T cells in alopecia areata. Extracted from the samples, RNA was reverse transcribed into cDNA to serve as the sequencing template. Assay used: immunoSEQ multiplex PCR; TCRdb lists only in-frame clones, some missing. This repertoire shows some 110,000 clones, 30% to 40% found once; its top ten account for approximately 2.8%. Input material: CD4+ T cells sorted from blood. Receptors originate from a human donor with alopecia areata.

This clone was picked up a small number of times. This chain uses TRBV18 with TRBJ2-5; D ambiguous. The V gene lost 3 bases and the J gene lost 2 bases, with 7 bases spanning the gap. CDR1 and CDR2 from the germline V gene are KGHSH and LQKENI. This CDR3 has 13 residues. CDR3 loop: CASSPGHQETQYF. In DNA, the CDR3 is TGTGCCAGCTCACCCGGCCATCAAGAGACCCAGTACTTC.

This rearrangement joins TRBV29-1 to TRBJ2-7; D gene uncertain. This CDR3 has 12 residues. Trimming cost V 4 bases and J 0 bases, with 7 bases left between them. Germline V lookup: CDR1 SQVTM, CDR2 ANQGSEA. The CDR3 sequence: CSVVESSYEQYF. The CDR3 DNA follows: TGCAGCGTTGTAGAGAGCTCCTACGAGCAGTACTTC.

This clone was detected only a few times. The identical CDR3 is also encoded by other nucleotide sequences in the sample. V is TRBV29-1 and J is TRBJ2-6, with no clear D. This CDR3 has 13 residues. Per the germline V gene, CDR1 is SQVTM and CDR2 is ANQGSEA. Trimming stripped 5 bases from V and 0 bases from J, with 5 bases between. This CDR3 reads CSVFISGANVLTF. CDR3 in DNA: TGCAGCGTTTTTATCTCTGGGGCCAACGTCCTGACTTTC.

This clone was counted a few times. The chain recombines TRBV19 with TRBJ2-6, with D perhaps TRBD1 (6 bases). The CDR3 consists of 15 residues. The germline V and J ends were trimmed by 5 bases and 0 bases, with 8 bases remaining between them. CDR1 is LNHDA and CDR2 is SQIVND in the germline V gene (reference sequence). Here the CDR3 DNA reads TGTGCCAGTAGTCAGGGGTTCTCTGGGGCCAACGTCCTGACTTTC. Translated: CASSQGFSGANVLTF. The entire variable domain, with the rest obtained from reference TRBV19 and TRBJ2-6, is as follows: DGGITQSPKYLFRKEGQNVTLSCEQNLNHDAMYWYRQDPGQGLRLIYYSQIVNDFQKGDIAEGYSVSREKKESFPLTVTSAQKNPTAFYLCASSQGFSGANVLTFGAGSRLTVL.

CDR3 loop: CASSVAGGAYNEQFF. The CDR3 DNA sequence: TGTGCCAGCAGCGTGGCGGGAGGTGCGTACAATGAGCAGTTCTTC. V is TRBV2 and J is TRBJ2-1; TRBD2 agrees at 8 bases. The junction had 8 bases not matched to a gene; V was cut back by 6 bases and J by 4 bases. This CDR3 has 15 residues. The V gene's germline CDR1 is SNHLY and CDR2 FYNNEI.

This chain connects TRBV7-3 to TRBJ2-6; 8 positions agree with TRBD1. The length of the CDR3 is 16 residues. V trimming: 4 bases; J trimming: 2 bases; junction bases outside the gene matches: 4. The germline CDR1 and CDR2 sequences are SGHTA and FQGTGA. DNA for the CDR3: TGTGCCAGCAGCTCAACGACAGGGGCTGGGGCCAACGTCCTGACTTTC. Its protein product is CASSSTTGAGANVLTF.

This clone was counted only a few times. The chain couples TRBV21-1 to TRBJ1-2. TRBV21-1 is assigned pseudogene status. The CDR3 length is 14 residues. The CDR3 nucleotides read TGTGCCGGCAGCCCCGCCCGGACGCCGGATGGCTACACCTTC. Its translation: CAGSPARTPDGYTF.

This sequence joins TRBV7-2 and TRBJ1-2; TRBD1 matches 11 bases. The CDR3 extends over 15 amino acids. Germline CDR1 is SGHTA and CDR2 is FQGNSA. V was pared by 5 bases and J by 6 bases, with 8 bases of the junction left unmatched. The chain's CDR3 is CASSDGQGAPDGYTF. For the CDR3, the DNA is TGTGCCAGCAGCGACGGACAGGGGGCGCCGGATGGCTACACCTTC.

In this sample, this clone turned up a few times. The chain recombines TRBV6-4 with TRBJ2-4, with 11 bases aligning to TRBD2. The V gene's germline CDR1 is MRHNA and CDR2 SNTAGT. J was trimmed by 7 bases and V by 4 bases; bases with no gene match: 6. This CDR3 comprises 15 residues. CDR3 coding DNA: TGTGCCAGCAGTGCTAGCGGGGGGCGGACCAACATTCAGTACTTC. This codes for CASSASGGRTNIQYF.

The table lists this clone with a few counts. The chain combines TRBV28 with TRBJ2-5; D not resolved. Germline V gene lookup returns CDR1 MDHEN and CDR2 SYDVKM. The CDR3 is 11 amino acids. V lost 5 bases, J lost 9 bases, and 10 bases lay in between. The CDR3 sequence is CASSHIGPQYF. CDR3 in DNA: TGTGCCAGCAGTCATATAGGGCCCCAGTACTTC.

The J gene is TRBJ2-5, the V gene TRBV4-2; TRBD2 matches at 8 bases. With 6 bases clipped from V and 2 bases from J, the junction kept 8 bases outside the gene matches. This CDR3 spans 15 amino acids. In germline, CDR1 is LGHNA, CDR2 YNFKEQ. As DNA, the CDR3 is TGTGCCAGCAGTCCGGTTAGCGGGGATCAAGAGACCCAGTACTTC. Translated, it gives CASSPVSGDQETQYF.

The chain combines TRBV30 with TRBJ2-7; D call uncertain. The CDR3 extends over 13 amino acids. V lost 3 bases to trimming and J lost 6 bases, with 15 bases between them. Germline loops: CDR1 GTSNPN, CDR2 SVGIG (reference sequence). This CDR3 reads CAWSPFGLFEQYF. DNA for the CDR3: TGTGCCTGGAGCCCCTTTGGGTTATTCGAGCAGTACTTC.

This chain links TRBV23-1 with TRBJ1-5; 7 positions agree with TRBD1. TRBV23-1 is recorded as an ORF, its role being uncertain. V was clipped by 1 base and J by 3 bases; unmatched bases: 6. CDR3 length equals 16 residues. CDR3 DNA sequence: TGCGCCAGCAGTCAATTAGGGACAGCACCCAATCAGCCCCAGCATTTT. It yields the protein CASSQLGTAPNQPQHF.

The chain carries TRBV6-5 and TRBJ2-5; 9 bases are a match to TRBD1. Germline lookup yields CDR1 MNHEY and CDR2 SVGAGI. V shed 6 bases, J shed 5 bases, and the junction held 1 base outside the gene matches. The length of the CDR3 is 12 residues. The CDR3 region has the DNA TGTGCCAGCAGGGACAGGGGCGAGACCCAGTACTTC. Translating gives CASRDRGETQYF.

The chain has TRBV5-1 and TRBJ2-5; the match to TRBD2 covers 11 bases. The V segment lost 6 bases and the J segment 2 bases; nucleotides outside the gene matches: 6. CDR1 and CDR2 from the germline V gene are SGHRS and YFSETQ. The CDR3 is made up of 15 amino acids. CDR3 nucleotide sequence: TGCGCCAGCACCCTTCTAGCGGGAGGACAAGAGACCCAGTACTTC. Encoded protein: CASTLLAGGQETQYF.

In this sample, this clone turned up a few times. V usage is TRBV10-3 and J usage is TRBJ2-3; D not certain. This CDR3 is 9 amino acids long. CDR1 ENHRY and CDR2 SYGVKD come from the germline V gene. V was clipped by 8 bases and J by 6 bases, with 3 bases between them. CDR3 sequence: CAIPDTQYF. For the CDR3, the DNA is TGTGCCATCCCTGATACGCAGTATTTT.

The rearrangement uses TRBV13 and TRBJ2-1; 13 bases line up with TRBD2. Trimming took 6 bases from V and 6 from J; bases not matched to a gene: 2. Per germline, CDR1 PRHDT and CDR2 FYEKMQ (reference sequence). The CDR3 is made up of 14 amino acids. This CDR3 reads CASRTSGGSNEQFF. The CDR3 DNA sequence: TGTGCCAGCAGGACTAGCGGGGGGAGCAATGAGCAGTTCTTC.

There are many counts of this clone. The chain has TRBV7-2 and TRBJ1-2; D is uncertain. V was pared by 4 bases and J by 4 bases, with 10 bases between. This CDR3 has 13 amino acids. Germline assignment: CDR1 SGHTA and CDR2 FQGNSA. The CDR3 loop reads CASSSPGSYGYTF. CDR3 DNA sequence: TGTGCCAGCAGCTCTCCGGGGAGCTATGGCTACACCTTC.

This rearrangement joins TRBV7-3 to TRBJ2-1; D gene uncertain. Germline CDR1 is SGHTA and CDR2 is FQGTGA. The CDR3 has 13 residues. The germline V and J ends were trimmed by 2 bases and 10 bases, with 12 bases remaining between them. The CDR3, as DNA: TGTGCCAGCAGCTTAGTAGTGGCGCGCGAGCAGTTCTTC. Translating it yields CASSLVVAREQFF. Supplemented by reference TRBV7-3 and TRBJ2-1, the full variable domain reads GAGVSQTPSNKVTEKGKYVELRCDPISGHTALYWYRQSLGQGPEFLIYFQGTGAADDSGLPNDRFFAVRPEGSVSTLKIQRTERGDSAVYLCASSLVVAREQFFGPGTRLTVL.

This sequence joins TRBV29-1 and TRBJ2-7, with TRBD1 matching over 9 bases. V shed 4 bases and J 4 bases; nucleotides not matched to a gene: 8. CDR3 length: 14 amino acids. From germline, CDR1 is SQVTM and CDR2 ANQGSEA. This CDR3 is CSVGGTGSFYEQYF. The DNA of the CDR3 is TGCAGCGTTGGTGGGACAGGGTCTTTTTACGAGCAGTACTTC.

The CDR3 nucleotides read TGTGCCAGCAGTTGGACTAGTGGGGGCACAGATACGCAGTATTTT. This encodes CASSWTSGGTDTQYF. The gene calls are TRBV6-5 and TRBJ2-3, with 7 nucleotides matching TRBD2. The J segment lost 1 base and the V segment lost 4 bases, leaving 5 bases of the junction unmatched. The CDR3 is 15 residues long. Germline assignment: CDR1 MNHEY and CDR2 SVGAGI.

In this sample, this clone turned up a few times. V gene TRBV7-9 combines with J gene TRBJ2-1; TRBD2 matches at 8 bases. The CDR3 length is 14 residues. Germline V gene data show CDR1 as SEHNR and CDR2 as FQNEAQ (reference sequence). With 5 bases clipped from V and 5 bases from J, the junction kept 5 bases outside the gene matches. CDR3 nucleotide sequence: TGTGCCAGCAGCGCTAGCGGGTTCAACAATGAGCAGTTCTTC. Translation: CASSASGFNNEQFF.

This clone was seen a few times. The CDR3 DNA reads as TGCGCCAGCAGCTTCCGAGGTCCAGATCTCTATGCCCTCTACGGCTACACCTTC. Its protein is CASSFRGPDLYALYGYTF. The chain joins TRBV5-1 to TRBJ1-2; no clear D. The CDR3 is 18 amino acids. CDR1 and CDR2 from the germline V gene are SGHRS and YFSETQ. The V end lost 2 bases, the J end lost 8 bases, and 28 bases lay between the germline ends.

The gene calls are TRBV4-3 and TRBJ1-2; D is undetermined. The germline V and J ends were trimmed by 1 base and 2 bases, with 8 bases remaining between them. CDR3 length: 14 amino acids. Per the germline V gene, CDR1 is LGHNA and CDR2 is YSLEER. The DNA for the CDR3 is TGCGCCAGCAGCCAAGCACTACGAAACTATGGCTACACCTTC. It specifies CASSQALRNYGYTF.

This clone was observed a few times. V gene TRBV18 combines with J gene TRBJ1-2; the D is unclear. Trimming left V 2 bases short and J 5 bases short, with 12 bases between. The CDR3 totals 14 residues. Germline V gene sequence: CDR1 KGHSH, CDR2 LQKENI. The CDR3 protein is CASSPNSSGYGYTF. As DNA, the CDR3 is TGTGCCAGCTCACCAAATAGCTCGGGGTATGGCTACACCTTC.

The genes are TRBV29-1 and TRBJ2-5; 12 nucleotides line up with TRBD2. Germline-derived CDR1 and CDR2 are SQVTM and ANQGSEA. CDR3 length: 18 residues. Trimming at V came to 1 base and at J to 5 bases, leaving 14 bases not matched to a gene. The CDR3 DNA reads TGCAGCGTTGAAGGACGGACTAGCGGGGCCAGCAGGGGGGAGACCCAGTACTTC. It encodes CSVEGRTSGASRGETQYF.

The chain employs TRBV20-1 and TRBJ1-2; TRBD1 aligns across 9 bases. Germline CDR1 is DFQATT and CDR2 is SNEGSKA (reference sequence). V trimming: 5 bases; J trimming: 9 bases; junction bases outside the gene matches: 4. The CDR3 totals 11 residues. As DNA, the CDR3 is TGCAGTGCTGGGACAGGGCAGCGCTACACCTTC. Residues: CSAGTGQRYTF.

The chain carries TRBV7-9 and TRBJ2-7; D may be TRBD1 (5 bases). V shed 3 bases and J shed 7 bases, with 16 bases lying between them. Germline-derived CDR1 and CDR2 are SEHNR and FQNEAQ (reference sequence). This CDR3 contains 14 residues. The CDR3 coding sequence is TGTGCCAGCAGCTTCCAGGGTTACCCTTCGGAGCAGTACTTC. Translating it yields CASSFQGYPSEQYF.

This clone showed up just a few times. V and J are TRBV27 and TRBJ1-1; D is ambiguous. This CDR3 comprises 16 residues. The germline gives CDR1 MNHEY, CDR2 SMNVEV (reference sequence). Trimming pared 3 bases from V and 4 bases from J, leaving 18 bases between. The CDR3 region has the DNA TGTGCCAGCAGTTTCCGCCCCCCGGGAGTCGGCACTGAAGCTTTCTTT. This encodes CASSFRPPGVGTEAFF.